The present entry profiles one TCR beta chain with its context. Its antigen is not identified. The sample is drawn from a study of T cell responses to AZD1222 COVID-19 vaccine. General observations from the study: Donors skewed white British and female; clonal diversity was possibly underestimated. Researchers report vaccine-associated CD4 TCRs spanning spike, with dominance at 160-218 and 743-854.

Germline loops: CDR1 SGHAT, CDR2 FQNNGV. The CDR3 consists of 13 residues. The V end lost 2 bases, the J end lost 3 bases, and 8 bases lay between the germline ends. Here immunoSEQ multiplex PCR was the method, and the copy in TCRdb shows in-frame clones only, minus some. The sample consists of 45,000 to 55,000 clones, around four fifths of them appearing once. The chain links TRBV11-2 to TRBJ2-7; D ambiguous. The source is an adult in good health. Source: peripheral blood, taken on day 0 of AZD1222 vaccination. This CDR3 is CASSLQNFYEQYF. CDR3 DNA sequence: TGTGCCAGCAGCTTACAGAATTTCTACGAGCAGTACTTC.